This TCR beta chain was identified during a study of blood T cell repertoires in COVID-19. Germline lookup yields CDR1 SGHRS and CDR2 YFSETQ. The V segment lost 0 bases and the J segment 6 bases; nucleotides outside the gene matches: 8. This CDR3 is 16 amino acids long. The table came from immunoSEQ multiplex PCR; TCRdb's copy has only in-frame clones and leaves some out. The data show 300,000 to 350,000 clones, about 86% seen once. Cohorts were assigned according to the clinical history that participants reported. This TCR derives from a woman aged 40 to 50 with acute COVID-19. The rearrangement links TRBV5-1 to TRBJ2-3; 9 bases fit TRBD2. Sequencing input: PBMCs or T cells enriched from blood (not recorded which). The CDR3 DNA sequence: TGCGCCAGCAGCTTGGTAGTCGCGGGGGGGCTGGATACGCAGTATTTT. Translating it yields CASSLVVAGGLDTQYF.